Detailed here is one T cell receptor (beta chain). Constant-segment-primed 5'RACE gave TCR alpha and TCR beta cDNA libraries with sample barcodes and UMIs. TCRdb recomputed calls from the 5' RACE reads with MiXCR, one row per CDR3 protein. The data contain hundreds of thousands of distinct CDR3 sequences, roughly 15% of them seen just once; the ten biggest clones take up roughly 20%. This specimen belongs to a study of T-cell memory formation after mild COVID-19. The CDR3 is 15 amino acids. V was shortened by 6 bases and J by 4 bases, with 15 bases between the two germline ends. Per germline, CDR1 MNHEY and CDR2 SMNVEV (reference sequence).

The material sequenced was PBMCs or a T cell subset sorted from them (not recorded which). This sequence was found in a man aged 18 to 35 who had mild COVID-19 (a few samples of this study predate the infection). Cell type and time point are not known. J is TRBJ2-2 and V is TRBV27; D may be TRBD1 (5 bases). As DNA, the CDR3 is TGTGCCAGCAGCCGCCCAGGGATGATCACCGGGGAGCTGTTTTTT. Encoded protein: CASSRPGMITGELFF.